Below are 23 T cell receptor beta chains sequenced from a single sample in a study of glioma-infiltrating T cells. Using RNA template, CDR3s of TCR alpha and beta were amplified with iRepertoire arm-PCR. Each CDR3 protein is one row after TCRdb ran MiXCR on the multiplex PCR reads. Among 150,000 to 200,000 distinct CDR3 sequences listed, more than 30% were seen once. Sequencing input: glioma tissue, nonneoplastic brain tissue, or PBMCs (not recorded which). These receptors all stem from a human donor with low-grade glioma or glioblastoma, undergoing nonglioma brain surgery, or in good health (not recorded which).

This clonotype was counted many times. This sequence joins TRBV11-3 and TRBJ2-3, with TRBD1 matching 7 bases. Germline-derived CDR1 and CDR2 are SGHNT and YENEEA. The CDR3 is 12 residues long. V shed 5 bases, J shed 5 bases, and the junction held 1 base outside the gene matches. CDR3 residues: CASSDRVDTQYF. CDR3 in DNA: TGTGCCAGCAGCGACAGGGTAGATACGCAGTATTTT. Complete variable domain (other parts from reference TRBV11-3 and TRBJ2-3): EAGVVQSPRYKIIEKKQPVAFWCNPISGHNTLYWYLQNLGQGPELLIRYENEEAVDDSQLPKDRFSAERLKGVDSTLKIQPAELGDSAVYLCASSDRVDTQYFGPGTRLTVL.

This clonotype showed up many times. This chain links TRBV4-1 with TRBJ1-2; D is ambiguous. The germline V and J ends were trimmed by 1 base and 13 bases, with 16 bases remaining between them. This CDR3 has 13 amino acids. Germline CDR1 reads MGHRA; CDR2 reads YSYEKL. Here the CDR3 DNA reads TGCGCCAGCAGCCAAGGCAGTAGCCCCCCGGGCACCTTC. This gives the protein CASSQGSSPPGTF.

In the case of this clonotype: A clone one base away is much larger, so this may be a read error. V usage is TRBV3-1 and J usage is TRBJ2-5; possible D gene TRBD2, 5 bases. V was pared by 2 bases and J by 4 bases, with 14 bases between. The CDR3 extends over 15 amino acids. In germline, CDR1 is LGHDT, CDR2 YNNKEL (reference sequence). The CDR3 region has the DNA TGTGCCAGCAGCCAATATCGACTCAGCGGAGAGACCCAGTACTTC. Its protein product is CASSQYRLSGETQYF.

This clonotype showed up many times. The genes are TRBV28 and TRBJ1-1; a weak D match, TRBD1 (6 bases). The CDR3 has 15 amino acids. The ends were cut back, 5 bases at V and 1 base at J, with 14 bases in the middle. Germline CDR1 and CDR2: MDHEN and SYDVKM. Here the CDR3 reads CASSAFSTGNTEAFF. The CDR3 DNA sequence: TGTGCCAGCAGTGCATTTTCGACAGGGAACACTGAAGCTTTCTTT. Using reference TRBV28 and TRBJ1-1 for the parts outside the CDR3, the full variable domain is DVKVTQSSRYLVKRTGEKVFLECVQDMDHENMFWYRQDPGLGLRLIYFSYDVKMKEKGDIPEGYSVSREKKERFSLILESASTNQTSMYLCASSAFSTGNTEAFFGQGTRLTVV.

In the case of this clonotype: It may be a read error: a sequence one base away is much more abundant. The chain links TRBV6-2 or TRBV6-3 to TRBJ1-6; D call uncertain. V was shortened by 4 bases and J by 16 bases, with 20 bases between the two germline ends. The CDR3 extends over 14 amino acids. Germline V lookup: CDR1 MNHEY, CDR2 SVGEGT. The chain's CDR3 is CASSSQNGPVRLHF. The CDR3 DNA sequence: TGTGCCAGCAGTTCTCAAAACGGACCGGTCAGACTCCACTTT.

This clonotype was recorded at least ten times. The rearrangement uses TRBV10-3 and TRBJ1-1, with D unclear. V was pared by 10 bases and J by 8 bases, with 29 bases between. The CDR3 loop spans 16 amino acids. Looked up from germline, CDR1 is ENHRY and CDR2 is SYGVKD. CDR3 protein: CATIPTRPLDRHEAFF. CDR3 DNA sequence: TGTGCCACTATACCAACCCGACCGTTGGACCGACACGAAGCTTTCTTT.

This clonotype was recorded at least ten times. J is TRBJ2-1 and V is TRBV20-1; D not certain. V lost 5 bases, J lost 10 bases, and 12 bases lay in between. The CDR3 covers 11 residues. Germline values: CDR1 DFQATT, CDR2 SNEGSKA (reference sequence). The CDR3 sequence is CSAFGTTEQFF. Written as DNA, the CDR3 is TGCAGTGCTTTCGGTACGACCGAGCAGTTCTTC.

This clonotype was picked up many times. The rearrangement links TRBV25-1 to TRBJ2-1, with 15 bases that match TRBD2. This CDR3 has 15 residues. The V and J ends lost 2 bases and 7 bases, in that order; junction bases with no gene match: 0. Germline V gene sequence: CDR1 MGHDK, CDR2 SYGVNS. The CDR3 reads CASSEGLAGGNEQFF. CDR3 nucleotides: TGTGCCAGCAGTGAAGGACTAGCGGGAGGGAATGAGCAGTTCTTC.

This clonotype was counted once. This may come from a read error, since a much larger clone is one base off. V and J are TRBV4-1 and TRBJ2-3, with D possibly matching TRBD1 (5 bases). Germline V CDR1 and CDR2: MGHRA, YSYEKL. The CDR3 has 17 amino acids. The CDR3 sequence: CASSQDRNRRSTDTKYF. The CDR3 DNA reads TGCGCCAGCAGCCAAGATAGGAACAGGCGGAGCACAGATACGAAGTATTTT.

This chain uses TRBV7-9 with TRBJ2-5, with 8 bases identical to TRBD2. This CDR3 has 16 residues. The trim removed 5 bases at V and 3 bases at J, leaving 11 bases unmatched. Germline assignment: CDR1 SEHNR and CDR2 FQNEAQ (reference sequence). The CDR3 DNA follows: TGTGCCAGCAGCCAAAGACTAGCGCGAGATAAAGAGACCCAGTACTTC. It codes for CASSQRLARDKETQYF.

Comments on this clonotype: A much larger clone sits a single nucleotide away, making a read error possible. The chain employs TRBV3-1 and TRBJ2-5; perhaps TRBD1 as D (6 bases). CDR1 is LGHDT and CDR2 is YNNKEL in the germline V gene (reference sequence). The CDR3 extends over 18 amino acids. The CDR3 DNA sequence: TGTGCCAGCAGCCCTAGGACAGCCAGCTCAAATACCCAAGAGACCAAGTACTTC. This translates into CASSPRTASSNTQETKYF.

This clonotype occurred many times. The rearrangement links TRBV6-2 or TRBV6-3 to TRBJ2-3; 13 bases align to TRBD2. The germline CDR1 and CDR2 sequences are MNHEY and SVGEGT. V was clipped by 6 bases and J by 5 bases; unmatched bases: 5. The CDR3 consists of 15 residues. This CDR3 reads CASSQTSGRRDTQYF. The CDR3 nucleotides are TGTGCCAGCAGCCAGACTAGCGGGAGGAGAGATACGCAGTATTTT.

This clonotype was seen repeatedly, ten times or more. The chain couples TRBV28 to TRBJ2-7; 7 bases are a match to TRBD1. CDR3 length: 13 amino acids. The V and J ends lost 2 bases and 3 bases, in that order; junction bases with no gene match: 1. The germline V gene has CDR1 MDHEN and CDR2 SYDVKM. CDR3 coding DNA: TGTGCCAGCAGTTTAGGGACAGACTACGAGCAGTACTTC. This translates into CASSLGTDYEQYF.

To note about this clonotype: This could be a read error, since a much larger clone is one nucleotide away. The genes are TRBV20-1 and TRBJ2-3; the D call may be TRBD1 or TRBD2 (5 bases each). V lost 5 bases and J lost 2, with 14 bases in between. Germline CDR1 DFQATT, CDR2 SNEGSKA (reference sequence). The CDR3 extends over 14 amino acids. In DNA, the CDR3 is TGCAGTGCTCGGCTAACGGGACCCACAGATACGCAGTATTTT. Protein product: CSARLTGPTDTQYF.

This clonotype showed up many times. Here the CDR3 reads CATGRRNTIYF. CDR3 DNA: TGTGCCACGGGGCGCAGAAACACCATATATTTT. This sequence joins TRBV6-2 or TRBV6-3 and TRBJ1-3, with D possibly being TRBD1 (5 bases). CDR3 size: 11 residues. Trimming stripped 10 bases from V and 5 bases from J, with 9 bases between. The V gene's germline CDR1 is MNHEY and CDR2 SVGEGT.

There are many counts of this clonotype. The chain employs TRBV20-1 and TRBJ2-7; D call uncertain. The CDR3 extends over 16 amino acids. Germline values: CDR1 DFQATT, CDR2 SNEGSKA (reference sequence). Trimming removed 2 bases at V and 2 bases at J, with 19 bases between. This CDR3 is CSARPNIRRITYEQYF. The CDR3 nucleotides are TGCAGTGCTAGACCCAATATCCGGAGAATCACCTACGAGCAGTACTTC.

V gene TRBV6-9 combines with J gene TRBJ2-7; 14 nucleotides align to TRBD2. In germline, CDR1 is MNHGY, CDR2 SVAAGI. This CDR3 is 16 amino acids long. With V trimmed by 4 bases and J by 5 bases, 7 bases remained unmatched. The CDR3 bases are TGTGCCAGCAGTTCTGGGACTAGCGGGAGTATCCACGAGCAGTACTTC. It is translated as CASSSGTSGSIHEQYF.

With regard to this clonotype: Since a much larger clone is just one base distant, this may be a read error. The chain has TRBV7-3 and TRBJ2-5; 10 bases agree with TRBD2. V lost 6 bases and J lost 4; bases outside the gene matches: 17. This CDR3 contains 18 residues. Per the germline V gene, CDR1 is SGHTA and CDR2 is FQGTGA. CDR3 residues: CASRPNPRLAGEGETQYF. The CDR3, as DNA: TGTGCCAGCAGGCCTAACCCAAGGCTAGCGGGAGAAGGAGAGACCCAGTACTTC.

In this sample, this clonotype turned up a few times. The genes are TRBV5-1 and TRBJ1-1; D is possibly TRBD1 (6 bases). CDR3 size: 15 residues. In germline, CDR1 is SGHRS, CDR2 YFSETQ. V was shortened by 6 bases and J by 0 bases, with 15 bases between the two germline ends. The CDR3, as DNA: TGCGCCAGCACACGGACAGAAACTATGAACACTGAAGCTTTCTTT. It translates to CASTRTETMNTEAFF.

This clonotype was recorded at least ten times. The rearrangement joins TRBV28 to TRBJ2-1; a possible D gene is TRBD2 (6 bases). CDR1 and CDR2 from the germline V gene are MDHEN and SYDVKM. Trimming pared 6 bases from V and 0 bases from J, leaving 15 bases between. CDR3 length: 16 amino acids. In DNA form, the CDR3 reads TGTGCCAGCAGCTGGGACTTTTCCAGCTCCTACAATGAGCAGTTCTTC. This gives the protein CASSWDFSSSYNEQFF. Combining the CDR3 with reference TRBV28 and TRBJ2-1 gives the whole variable domain DVKVTQSSRYLVKRTGEKVFLECVQDMDHENMFWYRQDPGLGLRLIYFSYDVKMKEKGDIPEGYSVSREKKERFSLILESASTNQTSMYLCASSWDFSSSYNEQFFGPGTRLTVL.

This clonotype was recorded at least ten times. The chain combines TRBV7-2 with TRBJ2-1; TRBD1 matches 8 bases. The ends lost 5 bases at V and 5 bases at J; junction bases unmatched: 2. The CDR3 is 13 residues long. Germline V CDR1 and CDR2: SGHTA, FQGNSA. CDR3 protein: CASSPGGNNEQFF. The DNA for the CDR3 is TGTGCCAGCAGCCCAGGGGGCAACAATGAGCAGTTCTTC.

This clonotype was counted between two and nine times. The rearrangement uses TRBV10-3 and TRBJ2-3, with D possibly being TRBD1 (6 bases). V lost 9 bases, J lost 7 bases, and 17 bases lay in between. Germline values: CDR1 ENHRY, CDR2 SYGVKD. The CDR3 spans 13 residues. The CDR3 DNA is TGTGCCATTCGGTTGGGGGCCCCGCATACGCAGTATTTT. Translated, it gives CAIRLGAPHTQYF.

The V and J genes are TRBV27 and TRBJ1-1; D is unresolved. CDR1 is MNHEY and CDR2 is SMNVEV in the germline V gene (reference sequence). V lost 3 bases and J 7 bases, leaving 15 bases between the germline ends. The CDR3 length is 14 residues. The CDR3 DNA follows: TGTGCCAGCAGTTTGGTCCGACACCCATATGAAGCTTTCTTT. Translating it yields CASSLVRHPYEAFF.